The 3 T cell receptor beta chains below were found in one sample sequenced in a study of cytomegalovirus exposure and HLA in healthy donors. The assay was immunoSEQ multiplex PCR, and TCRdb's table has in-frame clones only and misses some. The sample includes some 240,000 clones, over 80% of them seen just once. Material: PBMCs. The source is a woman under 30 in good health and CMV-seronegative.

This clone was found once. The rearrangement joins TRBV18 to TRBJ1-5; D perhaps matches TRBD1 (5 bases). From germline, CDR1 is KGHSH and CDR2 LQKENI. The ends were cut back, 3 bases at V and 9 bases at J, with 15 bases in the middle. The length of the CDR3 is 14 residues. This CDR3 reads CASSPGAGASPQHF. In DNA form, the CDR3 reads TGTGCCAGCTCACCCGGGGCCGGCGCGTCGCCCCAGCATTTT.

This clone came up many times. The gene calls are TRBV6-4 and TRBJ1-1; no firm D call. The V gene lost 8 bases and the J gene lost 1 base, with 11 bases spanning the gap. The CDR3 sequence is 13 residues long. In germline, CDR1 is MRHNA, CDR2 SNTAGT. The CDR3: CASGQSPNTEAFF. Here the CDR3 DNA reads TGTGCCAGCGGCCAGAGCCCGAACACTGAAGCTTTCTTT.

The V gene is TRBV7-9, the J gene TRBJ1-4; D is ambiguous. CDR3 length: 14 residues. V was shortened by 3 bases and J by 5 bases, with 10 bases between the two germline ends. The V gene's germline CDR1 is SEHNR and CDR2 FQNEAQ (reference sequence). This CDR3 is CASSFDGENEKLFF. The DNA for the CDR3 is TGTGCCAGCAGCTTTGACGGTGAAAATGAAAAACTGTTTTTT.